The rows below give T cell receptor beta chains drawn from one sample of a study of identical twins. TCRdb re-analysed the 5' RACE reads in MiXCR, keeping a single row per CDR3 protein. The sample consists of hundreds of thousands of distinct CDR3 sequences, approximately 24% of them appearing once. This sample also belongs to another study, concerning T cells expressing NK-cell markers.

What was sequenced was CD4+ T cells sorted from blood. Every receptor here comes from a woman younger than 35 in good health. The CDR3 runs from the conserved cysteine through the conserved F or W. The order of the fields is V gene, J gene, clone size, D gene, CDR3 DNA, CDR3 protein. A D gene is named only where the DNA matches it firmly. Expanded clones get a size class; other rows say once, few or many, or leave the size out.

TRBV9	TRBJ2-3	.	.	TGTGCCAGCAGCCTACTAGACACAGATACGCAGTATTTT	CASSLLDTDTQYF
TRBV12-3/TRBV12-4	TRBJ2-2	few	.	TGTGCCAGCAGTTTATCGATCTACACCGGGGAGCTGTTTTTT	CASSLSIYTGELFF
TRBV20-1	TRBJ2-1	.	.	TGCAGTGCTGGCCGGACTCTCGATGAGCAGTTCTTC	CSAGRTLDEQFF
TRBV12-3/TRBV12-4	TRBJ2-7	few	.	TGTGCCAGCACCATCGGACGGGAAGACTACGAGCAGTACTTC	CASTIGREDYEQYF
TRBV20-1	TRBJ1-6	few	.	TGCAGTGCTAGCGGTGGCAGCCCCTATAATTCACCCCTCCACTTT	CSASGGSPYNSPLHF
TRBV20-1	TRBJ2-7	few	.	TGCAGTGCTAGAGATGTAAAGACGTGGAGATGCGAGCAGTACTTC	CSARDVKTWRCEQYF
TRBV7-2	TRBJ2-2	.	.	TGTGCCAGCAGCTTACGGGACTCCCGGGTTGGAGGGGAGCTGTTTTTT	CASSLRDSRVGGELFF
TRBV7-9	TRBJ1-2	many	.	TGTGCCAGCAGTAGACAAAACTATGGCTACACCTTC	CASSRQNYGYTF
TRBV20-1	TRBJ2-3	few	.	TGCAGTGCTAGAGATCACCGGGGGCGCACAGATACGCAGTATTTT	CSARDHRGRTDTQYF
TRBV7-2	TRBJ2-1	.	.	TGTGCCAGCAGCCCCTACGGGAGAATGAATGAGCAGTTCTTC	CASSPYGRMNEQFF
TRBV7-9	TRBJ1-2	few	.	TGTGCCAGCAGCTTAGGCTCAGGGCGCTATGGCTACACCTTC	CASSLGSGRYGYTF
TRBV5-1	TRBJ2-3	few	.	TGCGCCAGCAGACTCGACGGATCTAGCACAGATACGCAGTATTTT	CASRLDGSSTDTQYF
TRBV7-9	TRBJ1-2	many	TRBD1	TGTGCCAGCAGCTTAACCAGGGGGCAGGACTATGGCTACACCTTC	CASSLTRGQDYGYTF
TRBV7-2	TRBJ2-6	few	.	TGTGCCAGCAGGACCGGGCCCCCCTCTGGGGCCAACGTCCTGACTTTC	CASRTGPPSGANVLTF
TRBV4-3	TRBJ1-4	.	.	TGCGCCAGCAGTTACAGGGTGGTGGGGGAAAAACTGTTTTTT	CASSYRVVGEKLFF
TRBV5-6	TRBJ2-3	few	.	TGTGCCAGCAGCTGGGGGGGCCAGTTGTCAGATACGCAGTATTTT	CASSWGGQLSDTQYF
TRBV5-1	TRBJ1-1	.	TRBD1	TGCGCCAGCAGCTCGGGACAGGGCTGGAGCACTGAAGCTTTCTTT	CASSSGQGWSTEAFF
TRBV2	TRBJ2-7	few	.	TGTGCCAACAGGGACGGATACTCCTACGAGCAGTACTTC	CANRDGYSYEQYF
TRBV7-6	TRBJ2-3	.	.	TGTGCCAGCAGCTTACATATCCCCGAGACCCACAACACAGATACGCAGTATTTT	CASSLHIPETHNTDTQYF
TRBV6-2/TRBV6-3	TRBJ2-1	.	.	TGTGCCAGCAGTTTACGACTTGTCCACAATGAGCAGTTCTTC	CASSLRLVHNEQFF
TRBV14	TRBJ2-1	.	TRBD1	TGTGCCAGCAGCCATACAGGGGGGTTACGGCAGTTCTTC	CASSHTGGLRQFF
TRBV6-4	TRBJ2-2	.	TRBD2	TGTGCCAGCAGCGGGAGGACCGGGGAGCTGTTTTTT	CASSGRTGELFF
TRBV5-1	TRBJ2-7	many	TRBD2	TGCGCCAGCAGCTCGGGACTAGCGGGAGTCGAGCAGTACTTC	CASSSGLAGVEQYF
TRBV6-5	TRBJ2-2	.	TRBD2	TGTGCCAGCAGTTACTCGGGAGGGATTCATGGCACCGGGGAGCTGTTTTTT	CASSYSGGIHGTGELFF
TRBV7-2	TRBJ2-1	few	.	TGTGCCAGCAGCTTAGTTAGATACGATGAGCAGTTCTTC	CASSLVRYDEQFF
TRBV6-5	TRBJ1-2	.	.	TGTGCCAGCAGTTACTATCGCAATACTAACTATGGCTACACCTTC	CASSYYRNTNYGYTF
TRBV7-2	TRBJ1-5	.	TRBD1	TGTGCCAGCAGCCCCCGACAGGGCCAGCCCCAGCATTTT	CASSPRQGQPQHF
TRBV5-8	TRBJ2-1	few	.	TGTGCCAGCAGCTTGTACGGGTCCGGTAATGAGCAGTTCTTC	CASSLYGSGNEQFF
TRBV2	TRBJ1-2	.	.	TGTGCCAGCAGTGTATACAGAGATGGCTACACCTTC	CASSVYRDGYTF
TRBV5-1	TRBJ2-1	few	.	TGCGCCAGCAGCTTGGATAACAGGGATATCTACAATGAGCAGTTCTTC	CASSLDNRDIYNEQFF
TRBV5-8	TRBJ2-2	many	.	TGTGCCAGCAGCTTGGGAGCCGGGATTTACACCGGGGAGCTGTTTTTT	CASSLGAGIYTGELFF
TRBV20-1	TRBJ2-5	few	.	TGCAGTGCTACCGACCACCACCAAGAGACCCAGTACTTC	CSATDHHQETQYF
TRBV11-2	TRBJ2-1	.	.	TGTGCCAGTGCGGTTAGCTCCTACAATGAGCAGTTCTTC	CASAVSSYNEQFF
TRBV10-3	TRBJ2-1	.	TRBD1	TGTGCCATCAGTGCACCGGGACAGGGGCGGGATGAGCAGTTCTTC	CAISAPGQGRDEQFF
TRBV7-8	TRBJ2-7	few	.	TGTGCCAGCAGCCACCCCCGGGTGAGCTCCTACGAGCAGTACTTC	CASSHPRVSSYEQYF
TRBV29-1	TRBJ2-1	.	.	TGCAGCGTAGCCTCGGCGGGACGGGCCTACAATGAGCAGTTCTTC	CSVASAGRAYNEQFF
TRBV28	TRBJ2-1	few	TRBD2	TGTGCCAGCACCCCCTGGGGGGGAGTCAATGAGCAGTTCTTC	CASTPWGGVNEQFF
TRBV28	TRBJ1-2	.	.	TGTGCCAGCACTCTAAGCGGGTTTGGGTATGGCTACACCTTC	CASTLSGFGYGYTF
TRBV20-1	TRBJ2-7	few	TRBD2	TGCAGTGCGCATCTAGCGGGAGTGAGCCACGAGCAGTACTTC	CSAHLAGVSHEQYF
TRBV7-2	TRBJ1-5	.	.	TGTGCCAGCAGCTACTTGGGAGGTAGCAATCAGCCCCAGCATTTT	CASSYLGGSNQPQHF
TRBV10-3	TRBJ2-7	.	TRBD1	TGTGCCATCAGTGCGGGGGGGACAGGGGGGAACGAGCAGTACTTC	CAISAGGTGGNEQYF
TRBV5-1	TRBJ2-1	few	.	TGCGCCAGCAGCGTGGAGGCAGAGAGGGGTGAGCAGTTCTTC	CASSVEAERGEQFF